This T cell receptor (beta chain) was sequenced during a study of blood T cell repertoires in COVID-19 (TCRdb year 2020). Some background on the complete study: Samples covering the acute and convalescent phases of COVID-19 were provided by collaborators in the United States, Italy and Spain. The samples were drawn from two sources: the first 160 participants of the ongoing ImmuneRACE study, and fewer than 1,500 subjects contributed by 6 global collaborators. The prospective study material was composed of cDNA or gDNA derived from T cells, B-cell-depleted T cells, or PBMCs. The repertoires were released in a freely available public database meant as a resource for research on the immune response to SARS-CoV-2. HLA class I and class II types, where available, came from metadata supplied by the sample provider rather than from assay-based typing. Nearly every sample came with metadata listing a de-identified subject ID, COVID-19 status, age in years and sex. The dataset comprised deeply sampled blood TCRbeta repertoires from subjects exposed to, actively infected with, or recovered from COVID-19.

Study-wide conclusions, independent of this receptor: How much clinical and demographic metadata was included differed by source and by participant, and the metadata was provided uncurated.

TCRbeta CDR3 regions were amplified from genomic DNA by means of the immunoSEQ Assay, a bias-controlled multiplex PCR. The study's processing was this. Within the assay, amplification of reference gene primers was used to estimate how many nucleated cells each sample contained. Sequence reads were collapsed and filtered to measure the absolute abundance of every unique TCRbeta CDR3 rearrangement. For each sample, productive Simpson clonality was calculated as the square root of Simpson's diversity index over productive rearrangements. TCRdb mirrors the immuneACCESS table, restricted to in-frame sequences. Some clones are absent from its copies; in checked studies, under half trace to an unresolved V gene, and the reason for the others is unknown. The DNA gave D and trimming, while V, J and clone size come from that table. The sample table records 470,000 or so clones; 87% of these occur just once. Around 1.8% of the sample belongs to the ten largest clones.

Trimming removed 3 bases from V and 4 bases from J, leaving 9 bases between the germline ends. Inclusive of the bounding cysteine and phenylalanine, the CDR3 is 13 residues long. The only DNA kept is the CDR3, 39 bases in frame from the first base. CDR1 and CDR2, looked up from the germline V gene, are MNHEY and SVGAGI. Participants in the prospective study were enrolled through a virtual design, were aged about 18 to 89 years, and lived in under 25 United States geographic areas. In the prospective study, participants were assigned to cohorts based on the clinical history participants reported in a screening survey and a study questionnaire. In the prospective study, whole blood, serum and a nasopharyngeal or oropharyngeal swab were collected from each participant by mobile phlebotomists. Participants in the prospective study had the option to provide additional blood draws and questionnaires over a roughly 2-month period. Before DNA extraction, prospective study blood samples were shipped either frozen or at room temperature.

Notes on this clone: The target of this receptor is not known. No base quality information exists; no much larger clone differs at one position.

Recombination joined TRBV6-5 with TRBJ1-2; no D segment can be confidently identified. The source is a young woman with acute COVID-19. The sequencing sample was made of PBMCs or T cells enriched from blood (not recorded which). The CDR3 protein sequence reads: CASSYYLFYGYTF. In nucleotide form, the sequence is TGTGCCAGCAGTTATTATCTCTTCTATGGCTACACCTTC.